These 12 T cell receptor beta chains share one sample of origin, sequenced in a study of T cell responses to AZD1222 COVID-19 vaccine. Profiled with immunoSEQ multiplex PCR; TCRdb holds only in-frame clones, not every one. Of 130,000 to 150,000 clones in the sample, roughly 91% were seen once. Here the sequenced sample was peripheral blood, taken 28 days after the second AZD1222 dose. These receptors were obtained from an adult who received the AZD1222 COVID-19 vaccine.

The gene calls are TRBV15 and TRBJ2-7, with D possibly being TRBD2 (7 bases). With 5 bases removed from V and 4 bases from J, the gap between germline ends came to 15 bases. Germline V gives CDR1 LNHNV, CDR2 YYDKDF (reference sequence). CDR3 length equals 14 residues. The CDR3 reads CATSQGGATYEQYF. In nucleotides, the CDR3 is TGTGCCACCAGCCAAGGGGGGGCCACGTACGAGCAGTACTTC.

This clone was counted between two and nine times. One end of the junction varies from germline; a read error may be responsible. The gene calls are TRBV27 and TRBJ2-2, with 9 bases identical to TRBD1. This CDR3 is built from 18 residues. Germline lookup yields CDR1 MNHEY and CDR2 SMNVEV (reference sequence). The CDR3 DNA sequence: TGTGCCAGCAGCCCTCCCCCCTACAGGGGGCCCGAACACCGGGGAGCTGTTTTT. It codes for CASSPPPYRGPEHRGAVF.

The chain carries TRBV5-1 and TRBJ1-2; possible D gene TRBD1, 5 bases. The germline V gene has CDR1 SGHRS and CDR2 YFSETQ. The ends were cut back, 0 bases at V and 0 bases at J, with 12 bases in the middle. This CDR3 comprises 16 residues. The CDR3 DNA sequence: TGCGCCAGCAGCTTGGCCGGGCCAGGGTCTAACTATGGCTACACCTTC. Its translation: CASSLAGPGSNYGYTF.

This chain connects TRBV4-2 to TRBJ2-7, with 8 bases matching TRBD1. CDR1 is LGHNA and CDR2 is YNFKEQ in the germline V gene. Trimming removed 2 bases from V and 0 bases from J; junction bases left unmatched: 3. This CDR3 comprises 15 residues. CDR3 residues: CASSQRTGSSYEQYF. The CDR3 DNA sequence: TGTGCCAGCAGCCAAAGGACAGGGAGCTCCTACGAGCAGTACTTC.

This chain links TRBV14 with TRBJ1-1; D perhaps matches TRBD1 (6 bases). This CDR3 comprises 17 residues. V was shortened by 0 bases and J by 5 bases, with 19 bases between the two germline ends. CDR1 and CDR2 (germline): SGHDN, FVKESK. Written as DNA, the CDR3 is TGTGCCAGCAGCCAAGACCCAGGGGAGGGTCGGAGAACTGAAGCTTTCTTT. This sequence encodes CASSQDPGEGRRTEAFF.

The chain carries TRBV9 and TRBJ1-2; a weak D match, TRBD1 (6 bases). Trimming cost V 4 bases and J 1 base, with 14 bases left between them. The CDR3 consists of 15 residues. Germline CDR1 is SGDLS and CDR2 is YYNGEE. Written as DNA, the CDR3 is TGTGCCAGCAGCACCCGGGACACCCTTAACTATGGCTACACCTTC. It is translated as CASSTRDTLNYGYTF.

The chain recombines TRBV5-4 with TRBJ1-2, with 8 nucleotides matching TRBD1. V lost 7 bases and J lost 0; bases outside the gene matches: 8. The length of the CDR3 is 15 residues. Germline CDR1 reads SGHNT; CDR2 reads YYREEE (reference sequence). The chain's CDR3 is CASGRQGISNYGYTF. DNA for the CDR3: TGTGCCAGCGGGAGACAGGGGATTTCTAACTATGGCTACACCTTC.

This chain joins TRBV18 and TRBJ2-3; D possibly corresponds to TRBD2 (5 bases). The germline V and J ends were trimmed by 6 bases and 2 bases, with 12 bases remaining between them. CDR3 length: 14 amino acids. The germline gives CDR1 KGHSH, CDR2 LQKENI. The DNA of the CDR3 is TGTGCCAGCTCTCCGGACTCGATCACAGATACGCAGTATTTT. This translates into CASSPDSITDTQYF.

The CDR3 sequence: CASSSSGGTPLEQYF. The CDR3 region has the DNA TGTGCCAGCAGCTCTAGCGGGGGGACGCCCCTCGAGCAGTACTTC. The V gene is TRBV7-9, the J gene TRBJ2-7, with 11 positions matching TRBD2. Germline lookup yields CDR1 SEHNR and CDR2 FQNEAQ (reference sequence). The CDR3 is 15 residues long. V was pared by 4 bases and J by 6 bases, with 8 bases of the junction left unmatched.

V is TRBV5-1 and J is TRBJ1-1, with a weak D call TRBD1 (5 bases). CDR1 and CDR2 (germline): SGHRS, YFSETQ. CDR3 length: 14 residues. The ends were cut back, 0 bases at V and 5 bases at J, with 11 bases in the middle. For the CDR3, the DNA is TGCGCCAGCAGCTTGGGGCAGGGTTTTACTGAAGCTTTCTTT. It specifies CASSLGQGFTEAFF.

J is TRBJ1-6 and V is TRBV7-2; tentative D call: TRBD1 (5 bases). The CDR3 length is 12 residues. V lost 5 bases to trimming and J lost 12 bases, with 11 bases between them. Germline-derived CDR1 and CDR2 are SGHTA and FQGNSA. This CDR3 is CASSPDSGPLHF. The CDR3 DNA reads TGTGCCAGCAGCCCTGACAGCGGACCCCTCCACTTT.

V gene TRBV7-2 combines with J gene TRBJ1-4, with a tentative D call TRBD1 (5 bases). The CDR3 contains 17 residues. The germline CDR1 and CDR2 sequences are SGHTA and FQGNSA. V lost 2 bases and J 8 bases, leaving 21 bases between the germline ends. CDR3 in DNA: TGTGCCAGCAGCTTACAGCTCTCGGGGACGGCCGACGAAAAACTGTTTTTT. This sequence encodes CASSLQLSGTADEKLFF.